This passage covers 26 T cell receptor beta chains from one sample sequenced in a study of identical twins. One entry per CDR3 protein, called by TCRdb with MiXCR from the 5' RACE reads. The repertoire consists of some 330,000 distinct CDR3 sequences, with approximately 9.1% occurring once and the leading ten covering about 8.1%. The sample was naive T cells sorted from blood. The receptors here all came from a woman aged 45-65 years in good health.

The V gene is TRBV29-1, the J gene TRBJ2-1; 13 nucleotides line up with TRBD2. CDR1 and CDR2 (germline): SQVTM, ANQGSEA. The junction had 2 bases not matched to a gene; V was cut back by 2 bases and J by 7 bases. The CDR3 loop spans 14 amino acids. Here the CDR3 reads CSVERTSGSNEQFF. Here the CDR3 DNA reads TGCAGCGTTGAAAGGACTAGCGGGAGTAATGAGCAGTTCTTC.

Only a few counts were recorded for this clonotype. The CDR3 is CASSTRGVGRGNTEAFF. The CDR3 DNA reads as TGTGCCAGCAGCACCCGAGGGGTAGGTCGTGGAAACACTGAAGCTTTCTTT. The chain uses TRBV11-1 and TRBJ1-1; TRBD1 is a possible D gene (5 bases). The germline CDR1 and CDR2 sequences are SGHAT and FQDESV (reference sequence). This CDR3 is built from 17 residues. V shed 5 bases and J shed 2 bases, with 21 bases lying between them.

This clonotype was picked up many times. This sequence joins TRBV5-1 and TRBJ2-7, with 10 bases that match TRBD2. Trimming took 4 bases from V and 4 from J; bases not matched to a gene: 8. This CDR3 has 15 residues. Germline CDR1 reads SGHRS; CDR2 reads YFSETQ. The CDR3 sequence: CASSLGLAEGYEQYV. CDR3 coding DNA: TGCGCCAGCAGCCTCGGACTAGCGGAGGGGTACGAGCAGTACGTC.

The chain has TRBV6-2 or TRBV6-3 and TRBJ2-1, with no clear D. Germline V lookup: CDR1 MNHEY, CDR2 SVGEGT. The length of the CDR3 is 15 residues. V lost 2 bases to trimming and J lost 0 bases, with 8 bases between them. This CDR3 is CASSYDIYSYNEQFF. In DNA, the CDR3 is TGTGCCAGCAGTTACGACATCTACTCCTACAATGAGCAGTTCTTC.

The chain is built from TRBV4-2 and TRBJ2-2, with TRBD2 matching 13 bases. J gave up 8 bases and V 1 base, and 4 bases lay outside the gene matches. Germline CDR1 is LGHNA and CDR2 is YNFKEQ. CDR3 length: 16 residues. The CDR3 region is CASSQVTSGRGGELFF. DNA of the CDR3: TGTGCCAGCAGCCAAGTTACTAGCGGGAGGGGGGGGGAGCTGTTTTTT.

This clonotype has only a few counts. The V gene is TRBV4-1, the J gene TRBJ2-1; TRBD2 agrees at 13 bases. The CDR3 spans 19 residues. Germline CDR1 reads MGHRA; CDR2 reads YSYEKL. V dropped 0 bases and J dropped 8; count of bases not matched to a gene: 13. Here the CDR3 reads CASSQEGGLSGLAGYEQFF. CDR3 nucleotide sequence: TGCGCCAGCAGCCAAGAGGGGGGACTATCGGGACTAGCGGGATATGAGCAGTTCTTC.

The genes are TRBV4-1 and TRBJ2-1, with 9 bases fitting TRBD2. J lost 9 bases, V lost 1 base, and 16 bases had no gene match. This CDR3 comprises 18 residues. Germline CDR1 reads MGHRA; CDR2 reads YSYEKL. CDR3 in amino acids: CASSQAAGGPMISPEQFF. DNA of the CDR3: TGCGCCAGCAGCCAAGCGGCGGGAGGGCCGATGATTAGCCCTGAGCAGTTCTTC.

This clonotype was detected only a few times. The CDR3 reads CASSQEASGATDTQYF. DNA of the CDR3: TGTGCCAGCAGCCAAGAGGCTAGCGGGGCCACAGATACGCAGTATTTT. The chain uses TRBV4-2 and TRBJ2-3; TRBD2 matches at 9 bases. The V and J ends lost 0 bases and 2 bases, in that order; junction bases with no gene match: 3. The CDR3 has 16 residues. CDR1 and CDR2 from the germline V gene are LGHNA and YNFKEQ.

This chain joins TRBV5-1 and TRBJ2-1; D perhaps matches TRBD1 (7 bases). Trimming took off 4 bases at V and 7 bases at J, with 42 bases between the two ends. Looked up from germline, CDR1 is SGHRS and CDR2 is YFSETQ. This CDR3 has 23 residues. The CDR3 nucleotides read TGCGCCAGCAGCCCTTACCGGGGGACAGCCCTTTCCCCCGGGAGATCCCGTCGGAATGAGCAGTTCTTC. This translates into CASSPYRGTALSPGRSRRNEQFF.

The rearrangement uses TRBV7-9 and TRBJ2-1, with 7 bases lining up with TRBD1. V lost 5 bases and J lost 13; bases outside the gene matches: 11. From germline, CDR1 is SEHNR and CDR2 FQNEAQ (reference sequence). The CDR3 has 13 amino acids. CDR3 coding DNA: TGTGCCAGCAGCCAAGCAGGGGGTGGTGAACAGTTCTTC. Its protein product is CASSQAGGGEQFF.

This sequence joins TRBV29-1 and TRBJ2-5; a weak D match, TRBD1 (5 bases). The CDR3 has 12 amino acids. V shed 3 bases and J shed 7 bases, with 12 bases lying between them. In germline, CDR1 is SQVTM, CDR2 ANQGSEA. As DNA, the CDR3 is TGCAGCGTTGAGGAGCCCGACAGGACCCAGTACTTC. Its translation is CSVEEPDRTQYF.

This chain connects TRBV10-3 to TRBJ2-2, with D possibly matching TRBD1 (5 bases). The CDR3 is 13 residues long. Germline values: CDR1 ENHRY, CDR2 SYGVKD. V was cut by 7 bases and J by 5 bases, with 11 bases left in between. CDR3 nucleotides: TGTGCCATCACCGCAGGGAATACCGGGGAGCTGTTTTTT. It specifies CAITAGNTGELFF.

The rearrangement joins TRBV11-3 to TRBJ1-5; no reliable D call. V was trimmed by 5 bases and J by 2 bases, leaving 7 bases between them. CDR3 length equals 13 residues. The germline V gene has CDR1 SGHNT and CDR2 YENEEA. The CDR3 region has the DNA TGTGCCAGCAGCCTCAATGGCAATCAGCCCCAGCATTTT. Translation: CASSLNGNQPQHF.

This clonotype was recorded at least ten times. The CDR3 sequence: CAISERETDTQYF. CDR3 sequence (DNA): TGTGCCATCAGTGAGCGGGAGACAGATACGCAGTATTTT. The chain has TRBV10-3 and TRBJ2-3; weak D call: TRBD2 (6 bases). The length of the CDR3 is 13 residues. Germline V gene data show CDR1 as ENHRY and CDR2 as SYGVKD. V lost 2 bases, J lost 3 bases, and 6 bases lay in between.

This clonotype has more than one count but fewer than ten. This chain joins TRBV25-1 and TRBJ2-2, with D possibly TRBD2 on 6 matching bases. From germline, CDR1 is MGHDK and CDR2 SYGVNS. The CDR3 is 15 residues long. Trimming shortened V by 7 bases and J by 5 bases, and 17 bases separated the two germline ends. CDR3 sequence reads: CASTISGGATGELFF. CDR3 sequence (DNA): TGTGCCAGCACTATTAGCGGAGGGGCAACCGGGGAGCTGTTTTTT.

The table lists this clonotype with many counts. V gene TRBV27 combines with J gene TRBJ2-1, with D unresolved. The V gene's germline CDR1 is MNHEY and CDR2 SMNVEV (reference sequence). The CDR3 spans 12 residues. V was cut by 8 bases and J by 6 bases, with 11 bases left in between. The CDR3: CASSRPPNEQFF. For the CDR3, the DNA is TGTGCCAGCTCCCGGCCCCCCAATGAGCAGTTCTTC.

The chain couples TRBV20-1 to TRBJ2-7, with TRBD1 matching 8 bases. Per the germline V gene, CDR1 is DFQATT and CDR2 is SNEGSKA (reference sequence). CDR3 length: 11 residues. After removal of 6 bases from V and 10 bases from J, the junction contained 8 bases not matched to a gene. CDR3 sequence reads: CSADTGGGQYF. Written as DNA, the CDR3 is TGCAGTGCGGACACAGGGGGAGGACAGTACTTC.

The DNA for the CDR3 is TGTGCCAGCAGTTCGGGACAGCGGGCTTTCTTT. Translated, it gives CASSSGQRAFF. The chain uses TRBV12-3 or TRBV12-4 and TRBJ1-1, with TRBD1 identical over 7 bases. This CDR3 has 11 residues. With 4 bases clipped from V and 11 bases from J, the junction kept 4 bases outside the gene matches.

This clonotype turned up a few times. This chain connects TRBV4-1 to TRBJ2-3; the match to TRBD2 covers 9 bases. The germline V gene encodes CDR1 MGHRA and CDR2 YSYEKL. This CDR3 has 16 amino acids. The junction had 15 bases not matched to a gene; V was cut back by 3 bases and J by 11 bases. CDR3 sequence: CASSHVLAGPRGVQYF. The DNA of the CDR3 is TGCGCCAGCAGCCATGTCCTAGCGGGACCGCGGGGAGTGCAGTATTTT.

This clonotype showed up many times. The gene calls are TRBV11-2 and TRBJ2-3; D not resolved. Between the trimmed V and J ends, which lost 1 base and 6 bases, there was a span of 5 bases. Germline V CDR1 and CDR2: SGHAT, FQNNGV. The CDR3 length is 12 residues. Here the CDR3 reads CASSLARDTQYF. DNA of the CDR3: TGTGCCAGCAGCTTAGCTAGGGATACGCAGTATTTT.

This clonotype was recorded a few times. The chain carries TRBV7-9 and TRBJ2-1; the match to TRBD1 covers 9 bases. J gave up 5 bases and V 5 bases, and 4 bases lay outside the gene matches. The length of the CDR3 is 14 residues. Germline CDR1 is SEHNR and CDR2 is FQNEAQ (reference sequence). The CDR3 sequence: CASSHRDRDNEQFF. DNA for the CDR3: TGTGCCAGCAGCCACCGGGACAGGGACAATGAGCAGTTCTTC.

The gene calls are TRBV10-2 and TRBJ2-7; D unresolved. This CDR3 has 13 amino acids. In germline, CDR1 is WSHSY, CDR2 SAAADI. The V end lost 1 base, the J end lost 2 bases, and 6 bases lay between the germline ends. CDR3 in amino acids: CASSELVAYEQYV. CDR3 nucleotides: TGCGCCAGCAGTGAGTTAGTAGCCTACGAGCAGTACGTC.

Note on this clonotype: With a much larger clone just one base away, this may be a read error. This chain connects TRBV5-1 to TRBJ2-1, with no clear D. Germline V gene data show CDR1 as SGHRS and CDR2 as YFSETQ. The CDR3 length is 11 residues. The CDR3 reads CASREFNDQFF. CDR3 nucleotides: TGCGCCAGCCGAGAGTTCAATGACCAGTTCTTC.

The rearrangement uses TRBV3-1 and TRBJ1-1; maybe TRBD1 (5 bases). The germline V gene encodes CDR1 LGHDT and CDR2 YNNKEL (reference sequence). The CDR3 runs to 15 residues. Trimming left V 0 bases short and J 6 bases short, with 14 bases between. CDR3 nucleotide sequence: TGTGCCAGCAGCCAAGACAACAGGCAGGCCTCTGAAGCTTTCTTT. It is translated as CASSQDNRQASEAFF.

As regards this clonotype: A read error may be the cause here, since a much bigger clone is one base away. The genes are TRBV12-3 or TRBV12-4 and TRBJ2-5; perhaps TRBD2 as D (5 bases). CDR3 length equals 14 residues. The V end lost 4 bases, the J end lost 4 bases, and 13 bases lay between the germline ends. The CDR3 bases are TGTGCCAGCAGTTCCCACGGGATAGGAGAGACCCAGTACTTC. Its protein is CASSSHGIGETQYF.

This clonotype was seen repeatedly, ten times or more. The J gene is TRBJ1-5, the V gene TRBV12-3 or TRBV12-4; D gene uncertain. V was trimmed by 1 base and J by 4 bases, leaving 8 bases between them. CDR3 length equals 14 residues. CDR3 in DNA: TGTGCCAGCAGTTTAGTTGCCGTTAATCAGCCCCAGCATTTT. This gives the protein CASSLVAVNQPQHF.